This T cell receptor beta chain was identified in a study of blood T cell repertoires in COVID-19. CDR3 length equals 13 residues. CDR1 and CDR2 (germline): MGHRA, YSYEKL. The V segment lost 4 bases and the J segment 3 bases; nucleotides outside the gene matches: 2. The assay was immunoSEQ multiplex PCR, and TCRdb's table has in-frame clones only and misses some. The sample lists approximately 290,000 clones, roughly 88% seen once, with approximately 4.2% in the top ten. Sequenced material: PBMCs or T cells enriched from blood (not recorded which). The source is a woman aged 30 to 39 who had recovered from COVID-19. The chain carries TRBV4-1 and TRBJ2-5; 7 nucleotides match TRBD2. This CDR3 is CASSRGLEETQYF. CDR3 sequence (DNA): TGCGCCAGCAGCCGCGGACTAGAAGAGACCCAGTACTTC.